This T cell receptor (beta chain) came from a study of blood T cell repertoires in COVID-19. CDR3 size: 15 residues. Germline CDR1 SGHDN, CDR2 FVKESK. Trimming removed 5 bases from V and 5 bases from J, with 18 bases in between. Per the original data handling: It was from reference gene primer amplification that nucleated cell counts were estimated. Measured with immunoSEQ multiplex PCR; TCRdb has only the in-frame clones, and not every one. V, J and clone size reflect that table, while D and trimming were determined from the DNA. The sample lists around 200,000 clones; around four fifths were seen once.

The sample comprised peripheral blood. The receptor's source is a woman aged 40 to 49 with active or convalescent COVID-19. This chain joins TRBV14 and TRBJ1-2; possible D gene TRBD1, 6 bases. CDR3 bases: TGTGCCAGCAGCTCCCGGACAGTACTACCATATGGCTACACCTTC. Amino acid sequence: CASSSRTVLPYGYTF.